A selection of T cell receptor beta chains follows, all from one sample in a study of early T cells in non-severe SARS-CoV-2 infection. TCRdb analysed the 5' RACE reads with MiXCR anew, one entry per CDR3 protein. The data contain roughly 56,000 distinct CDR3 sequences, roughly a tenth of them singletons. Material for sequencing was whole blood. These receptors were obtained from an adult who was a healthcare worker with PCR-confirmed SARS-CoV-2 infection or an uninfected control (not recorded which). The CDR3 runs from the conserved cysteine through the conserved F or W.

v_call cdr3_aa
TRBV20-1 CSARRLAGENEQFF
TRBV9 CASSPGLNTGELFF
TRBV6-2/TRBV6-3 CASSYLRTNTGELFF
TRBV20-1 CSAKQGFAYGYTF
TRBV9 CASSGGELFNEQFF
TRBV10-3 CAISELRANEQFF
TRBV5-1 CASSREANEKLFF
TRBV28 CASSYLMIGPEQYF
TRBV4-1 CASSLRTARESGYGYTF
TRBV10-2 CASSGQGAYTEAFF
TRBV6-4 CASSDSSRANTEAFF
TRBV9 CASSRSEATHLREQYF
TRBV2 CASKSRGYEQYF